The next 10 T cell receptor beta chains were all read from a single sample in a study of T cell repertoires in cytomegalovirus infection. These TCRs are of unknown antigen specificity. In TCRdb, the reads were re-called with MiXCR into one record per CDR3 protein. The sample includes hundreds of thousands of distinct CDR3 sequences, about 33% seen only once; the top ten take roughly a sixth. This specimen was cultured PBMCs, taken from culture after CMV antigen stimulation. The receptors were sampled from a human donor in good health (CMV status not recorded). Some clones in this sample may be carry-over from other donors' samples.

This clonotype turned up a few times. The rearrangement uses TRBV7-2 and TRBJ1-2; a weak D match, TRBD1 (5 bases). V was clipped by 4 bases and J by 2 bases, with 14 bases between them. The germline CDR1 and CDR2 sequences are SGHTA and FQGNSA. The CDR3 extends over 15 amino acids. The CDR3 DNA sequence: TGTGCCAGCAGCTATTCTAGCAGGGTAAACTATGGCTACACCTTC. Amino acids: CASSYSSRVNYGYTF.

In DNA form, the CDR3 reads TGCAGTGCTAGAGATCGGCTAGCGGGAGGGCCGGGTGCGAATGAGCAGTTCTTC. As protein: CSARDRLAGGPGANEQFF. J is TRBJ2-1 and V is TRBV20-1; 12 nucleotides align to TRBD2. V was pared by 0 bases and J by 7 bases, with 13 bases of the junction left unmatched. The CDR3 consists of 18 residues. Germline CDR1 reads DFQATT; CDR2 reads SNEGSKA (reference sequence).

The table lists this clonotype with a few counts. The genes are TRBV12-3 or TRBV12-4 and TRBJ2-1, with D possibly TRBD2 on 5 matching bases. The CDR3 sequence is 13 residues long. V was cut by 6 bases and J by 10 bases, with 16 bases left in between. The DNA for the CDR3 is TGTGCCAGCAGCTCCTCGAGGGAATGGGAGCAGTTCTTC. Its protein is CASSSSREWEQFF.

CDR3 bases: TGTGCCAGCAGTTACTACGGGGAGACCCAGTACTTC. Amino acid sequence: CASSYYGETQYF. This rearrangement joins TRBV6-2 or TRBV6-3 to TRBJ2-5; D is ambiguous. V was trimmed by 1 base and J by 5 bases, leaving 5 bases between them. The CDR3 covers 12 residues. Germline-derived CDR1 and CDR2 are MNHEY and SVGEGT.

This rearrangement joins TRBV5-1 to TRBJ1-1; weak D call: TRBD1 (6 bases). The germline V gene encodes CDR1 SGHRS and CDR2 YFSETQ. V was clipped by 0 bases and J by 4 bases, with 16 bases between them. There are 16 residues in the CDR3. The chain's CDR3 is CASSLATGFGGTEAFF. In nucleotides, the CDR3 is TGCGCCAGCAGCTTGGCTACAGGGTTCGGGGGCACTGAAGCTTTCTTT. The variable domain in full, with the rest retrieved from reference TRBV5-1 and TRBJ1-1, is KAGVTQTPRYLIKTRGQQVTLSCSPISGHRSVSWYQQTPGQGLQFLFEYFSETQRNKGNFPGRFSGRQFSNSRSEMNVSTLELGDSALYLCASSLATGFGGTEAFFGQGTRLTVV.

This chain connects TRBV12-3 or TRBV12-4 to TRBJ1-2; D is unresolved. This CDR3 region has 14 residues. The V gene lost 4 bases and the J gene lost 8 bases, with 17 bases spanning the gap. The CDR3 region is CASSSRNRYGGYTF. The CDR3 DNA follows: TGTGCCAGCAGTTCCCGAAATCGTTACGGGGGCTACACCTTC.

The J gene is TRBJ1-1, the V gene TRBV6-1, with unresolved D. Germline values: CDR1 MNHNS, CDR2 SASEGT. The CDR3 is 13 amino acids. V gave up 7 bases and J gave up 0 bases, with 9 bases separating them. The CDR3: CASILEMNTEAFF. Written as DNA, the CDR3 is TGTGCCAGCATCTTGGAAATGAACACTGAAGCTTTCTTT.

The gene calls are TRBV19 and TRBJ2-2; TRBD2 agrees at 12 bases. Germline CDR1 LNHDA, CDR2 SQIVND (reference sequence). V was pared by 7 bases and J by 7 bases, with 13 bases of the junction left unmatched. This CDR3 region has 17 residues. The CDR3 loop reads CASNPRWTSGDSGELFF. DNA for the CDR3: TGTGCCAGTAACCCCCGTTGGACTAGCGGGGATAGCGGGGAGCTGTTTTTT. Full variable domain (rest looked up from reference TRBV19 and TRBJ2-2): DGGITQSPKYLFRKEGQNVTLSCEQNLNHDAMYWYRQDPGQGLRLIYYSQIVNDFQKGDIAEGYSVSREKKESFPLTVTSAQKNPTAFYLCASNPRWTSGDSGELFFGEGSRLTVL.

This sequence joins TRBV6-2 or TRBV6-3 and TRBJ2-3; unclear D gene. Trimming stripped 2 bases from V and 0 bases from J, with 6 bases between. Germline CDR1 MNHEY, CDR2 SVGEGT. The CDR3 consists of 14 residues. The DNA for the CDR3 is TGTGCCAGCAGTTACGGAGTAAGCACAGATACGCAGTATTTT. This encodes CASSYGVSTDTQYF.

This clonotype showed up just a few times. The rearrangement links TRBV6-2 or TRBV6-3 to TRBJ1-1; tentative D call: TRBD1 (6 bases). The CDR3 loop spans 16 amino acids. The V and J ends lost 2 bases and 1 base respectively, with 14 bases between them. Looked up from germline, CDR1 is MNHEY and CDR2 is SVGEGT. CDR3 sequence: CASSYIIGQWNTEAFF. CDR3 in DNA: TGTGCCAGCAGTTACATTATCGGACAGTGGAACACTGAAGCTTTCTTT.